This TCR beta chain was sequenced in a study of glioma-infiltrating T cells after dendritic cell vaccination. This CDR3 is 14 amino acids long. The ends were cut back, 2 bases at V and 8 bases at J, with 13 bases in the middle. Germline V gives CDR1 SGHTA, CDR2 FQGNSA. The time point is: after dendritic cell vaccination, including at tumor progression/relapse. Clones were read by immunoSEQ multiplex PCR, and TCRdb kept only the in-frame ones, dropping some. The table shows tens of thousands of clones, with roughly 86% occurring only once. This receptor was obtained from a human donor with glioblastoma. The input for sequencing was blood, taken after dendritic cell vaccination. This sequence joins TRBV7-2 and TRBJ2-1, with D uncertain. The CDR3 loop is CASSLSLSGDEQFF. In DNA, the CDR3 is TGTGCCAGCAGCTTATCACTGTCGGGTGATGAGCAGTTCTTC.